The sequence of this TCR beta chain was determined in a study of shared clonotypes between healthy human individuals. Regarding the study as a whole: Sampling used blood alone; tissue repertoires probably differ.

Sequencing used immunoSEQ multiplex PCR; TCRdb keeps in-frame clones, though not all of them. The table includes some 1.1 million clones, approximately 80% detected once. This clone was seen once. Its target is unknown. Germline CDR1 reads MDHEN; CDR2 reads SYDVKM. The CDR3 is 14 amino acids. Splitting the CD4+ cells yielded a CD45RA+ naive subset and a CD45RA-negative memory subset. The sample taken for sequencing was memory CD4+ T cells from PBMCs. Subset specified: CD45RA-negative fraction. The clonotype was recovered from a man aged 18-30 years in good health. Some clones in this sample may be carry-over from other donors' samples. The chain uses TRBV28 and TRBJ2-6; D may be TRBD1 or TRBD2 (5 bases each). Here the CDR3 DNA reads TGTGCGTCCGGGACGAACTCTGGGGCCAACGTCCTGACTTTC. It encodes CASGTNSGANVLTF.